The 24 T cell receptor beta chains below were found in one sample sequenced in a study of blood T cell repertoires in COVID-19. Libraries were prepared by immunoSEQ multiplex PCR; TCRdb keeps only in-frame clonotypes and omits some of them. The sample lists hundreds of thousands of clones, roughly 80% occurring once. The sequencing input was peripheral blood. The receptors shown here come from a man younger than 45 with active or convalescent COVID-19.

The chain has TRBV12-3 or TRBV12-4 and TRBJ1-2, with D possibly being TRBD1 (6 bases). The ends were cut back, 5 bases at V and 2 bases at J, with 9 bases in the middle. CDR3 length equals 13 residues. CDR3 in amino acids: CASSDRTNYGYTF. CDR3 nucleotide sequence: TGTGCCAGCAGTGACAGGACCAACTATGGCTACACCTTC.

This clone has a handful of counts. The chain couples TRBV3-1 (or the pseudogene TRBV3-2) to TRBJ2-7; 7 bases line up with TRBD1. The CDR3 runs 15 residues. CDR1 LGHDT and CDR2 YNNKEL come from the germline V gene (reference sequence). With V trimmed by 4 bases and J by 1 base, 7 bases remained unmatched. The CDR3 reads CASSPDREYSYEQYF. CDR3 bases: TGTGCCAGCAGCCCTGACAGGGAATATTCCTACGAGCAGTACTTC.

This chain connects TRBV18 to TRBJ1-1, with D unclear. V was trimmed by 3 bases and J by 1 base, leaving 9 bases between them. The CDR3 has 14 amino acids. Germline V gives CDR1 KGHSH, CDR2 LQKENI. Here the CDR3 DNA reads TGTGCCAGCTCACCTGTCGGTGAGAACACTGAAGCTTTCTTT. It specifies CASSPVGENTEAFF.

This chain connects TRBV28 to TRBJ1-2; 9 nucleotides match TRBD1. Germline trimming cut 5 bases from V and 8 bases from J; bases unmatched to any gene: 6. Germline loops: CDR1 MDHEN, CDR2 SYDVKM. The CDR3 sequence is 13 residues long. The CDR3 sequence is CASSTGTGRGYTF. The CDR3 DNA is TGTGCCAGCAGTACCGGGACAGGGAGGGGCTACACCTTC.

The rearrangement links TRBV5-1 to TRBJ2-5; tentative D call: TRBD1 (5 bases). Trimming removed 3 bases at V and 4 bases at J, with 13 bases between. CDR1 and CDR2 from the germline V gene are SGHRS and YFSETQ. The CDR3 is 14 residues long. CDR3 sequence (DNA): TGCGCCAGCAGCTCCCAGGGTTTTGGAGAGACCCAGTACTTC. Amino acid sequence: CASSSQGFGETQYF.

With regard to this clone: The identical CDR3 is also encoded by other nucleotide sequences in the sample. V usage is TRBV15 and J usage is TRBJ1-3; a weak D match, TRBD1 (5 bases). This CDR3 is built from 15 residues. Trimming took off 1 base at V and 0 bases at J, with 7 bases between the two ends. Per germline, CDR1 LNHNV and CDR2 YYDKDF (reference sequence). The CDR3 spells CATSRGGASGNTIYF. The CDR3 region has the DNA TGTGCCACCAGCAGAGGGGGCGCCTCTGGAAACACCATATATTTT.

This clone was counted a single time. The chain carries TRBV29-1 and TRBJ1-1, with a weak D call TRBD1 (5 bases). The CDR3 covers 14 residues. From germline, CDR1 is SQVTM and CDR2 ANQGSEA. With 0 bases removed from V and 3 bases from J, the gap between germline ends came to 11 bases. This CDR3 is CSVEDDQGHTEAFF. The CDR3 DNA reads TGCAGCGTTGAAGACGACCAGGGCCACACTGAAGCTTTCTTT.

This chain uses TRBV29-1 with TRBJ1-2; 10 nucleotides align to TRBD1. The germline CDR1 and CDR2 sequences are SQVTM and ANQGSEA. V shed 7 bases, J shed 5 bases, and the junction held 7 bases outside the gene matches. CDR3 length: 13 amino acids. The CDR3 DNA reads as TGCAGCGCCCGGGACAGGGGTTCTTATGGCTACACCTTC. This encodes CSARDRGSYGYTF.

The V and J genes are TRBV5-6 and TRBJ2-3, with D perhaps TRBD1 (6 bases). CDR1 SGHDT and CDR2 YYEEEE come from the germline V gene. V was clipped by 2 bases and J by 1 base, with 11 bases between them. The length of the CDR3 is 15 residues. In DNA, the CDR3 is TGTGCCAGCAGCTTCGACAGGACAGGCACAGATACGCAGTATTTT. It codes for CASSFDRTGTDTQYF.

The chain recombines TRBV13 with TRBJ2-6; weak D call: TRBD2 (7 bases). The V gene lost 8 bases and the J gene lost 2 bases, with 19 bases spanning the gap. The germline V gene encodes CDR1 PRHDT and CDR2 FYEKMQ (reference sequence). The CDR3 consists of 17 residues. The DNA of the CDR3 is TGTGCCAGCCTACTCTCGTGGGGGGGCGCTGGGGCCAACGTCCTGACTTTC. This gives the protein CASLLSWGGAGANVLTF.

This chain links TRBV10-2 with TRBJ2-1; TRBD2 matches 11 bases. The CDR3 covers 16 residues. Per germline, CDR1 WSHSY and CDR2 SAAADI. With V trimmed by 0 bases and J by 4 bases, 2 bases remained unmatched. CDR3 region: CASSESTSGIYNEQFF. CDR3 nucleotide sequence: TGCGCCAGCAGTGAGTCGACTAGCGGGATATACAATGAGCAGTTCTTC.

CDR3 sequence reads: CSVDPQGKVNEQFF. For the CDR3, the DNA is TGCAGCGTGGACCCACAGGGAAAGGTTAATGAGCAGTTCTTC. The chain employs TRBV29-1 and TRBJ2-1; tentatively, D is TRBD1 (6 bases). V lost 6 bases to trimming and J lost 7 bases, with 19 bases between them. The CDR3 contains 14 residues. CDR1 and CDR2 from the germline V gene are SQVTM and ANQGSEA.

This chain connects TRBV19 to TRBJ2-1; D unclear. The CDR3 is 14 amino acids. V lost 5 bases and J lost 0, with 8 bases in between. Germline CDR1 is LNHDA and CDR2 is SQIVND (reference sequence). Here the CDR3 reads CASSWQVSYNEQFF. CDR3 nucleotide sequence: TGTGCCAGTAGTTGGCAGGTCTCCTACAATGAGCAGTTCTTC.

This chain connects TRBV9 to TRBJ2-3, with 8 bases identical to TRBD2. CDR1 is SGDLS and CDR2 is YYNGEE in the germline V gene. Losses at the gene ends were 3 bases for V and 2 bases for J; bases not matched to a gene: 5. This CDR3 is built from 15 residues. CDR3 in DNA: TGTGCCAGCAGCGCAAGCGGGAGTCCCACAGATACGCAGTATTTT. Protein product: CASSASGSPTDTQYF. Filled out from reference TRBV9 and TRBJ2-3, the complete variable domain reads DSGVTQTPKHLITATGQRVTLRCSPRSGDLSVYWYQQSLDQGLQFLIQYYNGEERAKGNILERFSAQQFPDLHSELNLSSLELGDSALYFCASSASGSPTDTQYFGPGTRLTVL.

The table lists this clone with a count of one. The genes are TRBV7-2 and TRBJ2-1, with TRBD2 matching 11 bases. From germline, CDR1 is SGHTA and CDR2 FQGNSA. The CDR3 totals 15 residues. The V gene end was trimmed by 5 bases and the J gene end by 3 bases; junction bases not matched to a gene: 3. This CDR3 is CASSVSGGDYNEQFF. As DNA, the CDR3 is TGTGCCAGCAGCGTTAGCGGGGGGGACTACAATGAGCAGTTCTTC. Combining the CDR3 with reference TRBV7-2 and TRBJ2-1 gives the whole variable domain GAGVSQSPSNKVTEKGKDVELRCDPISGHTALYWYRQSLGQGLEFLIYFQGNSAPDKSGLPSDRFSAERTGGSVSTLTIQRTQQEDSAVYLCASSVSGGDYNEQFFGPGTRLTVL.

The V call is TRBV5-6, the J call TRBJ2-3; 9 bases line up with TRBD2. This CDR3 spans 17 amino acids. Germline trimming cut 2 bases from V and 0 bases from J; bases unmatched to any gene: 7. The germline V gene encodes CDR1 SGHDT and CDR2 YYEEEE. The CDR3 here is CASSFRTSAASTDTQYF. The CDR3 nucleotides read TGTGCCAGCAGCTTTCGGACTAGCGCCGCTAGCACAGATACGCAGTATTTT.

The V call is TRBV28, the J call TRBJ1-5, with 8 bases aligning to TRBD1. Germline V gene sequence: CDR1 MDHEN, CDR2 SYDVKM. J gave up 1 base and V 6 bases, and 5 bases lay outside the gene matches. This CDR3 comprises 15 residues. The CDR3 sequence: CASRPGGASNQPQHF. CDR3 DNA sequence: TGTGCCAGCAGACCAGGGGGCGCGAGCAATCAGCCCCAGCATTTT.

The chain is built from TRBV5-3 and TRBJ2-1, with D perhaps matching TRBD2 (5 bases). TRBV5-3 is an ORF, and what it does is uncertain. V dropped 0 bases and J dropped 1 base, with 8 bases sitting between them. The CDR3 length is 15 residues. The CDR3 DNA reads TGTGCCAGAAGCTTGGAGGAGGAATCCTACAATGAGCAGTTCTTC. It translates to CARSLEEESYNEQFF.

The chain employs TRBV19 and TRBJ2-6; weak D call: TRBD1 (6 bases). This CDR3 region has 17 residues. V shed 7 bases and J shed 0 bases, with 16 bases lying between them. In germline, CDR1 is LNHDA, CDR2 SQIVND (reference sequence). DNA of the CDR3: TGTGCCAGTAAAGGGGCAGGGGTAGCCTCTGGGGCCAACGTCCTGACTTTC. It is translated as CASKGAGVASGANVLTF.

The rearrangement links TRBV28 to TRBJ1-4, with D perhaps matching TRBD1 (5 bases). V was pared by 4 bases and J by 3 bases, with 9 bases between. The germline CDR1 and CDR2 sequences are MDHEN and SYDVKM. The CDR3 is 14 residues long. The CDR3 DNA sequence: TGTGCCAGCAGTTCCGGACACTCTAATGAAAAACTGTTTTTT. Its translation is CASSSGHSNEKLFF.

The rearrangement joins TRBV18 to TRBJ2-5, with 8 bases fitting TRBD2. This CDR3 has 15 residues. Trimming at V came to 1 base and at J to 2 bases, leaving 3 bases not matched to a gene. The germline CDR1 and CDR2 sequences are KGHSH and LQKENI. CDR3 amino acids: CASSPRRGGQETQYF. The CDR3 nucleotides read TGTGCCAGCTCACCACGCCGGGGGGGACAAGAGACCCAGTACTTC.

The CDR3 nucleotides are TGCGCCAGCAGCCTACAGGGGCCCGATGAGCAGTTCTTC. Translation: CASSLQGPDEQFF. The rearrangement joins TRBV4-3 to TRBJ2-1; 7 bases map to TRBD1. CDR3 length equals 13 residues. Germline CDR1 LGHNA, CDR2 YSLEER. V dropped 4 bases and J dropped 8; count of bases not matched to a gene: 5.

CDR3 nucleotide sequence: TGTGCCAGCTCACCACCGCCGGGTAGCTATGGCTACACCTTC. Its translation: CASSPPPGSYGYTF. The chain couples TRBV18 to TRBJ1-2; D unresolved. Germline CDR1 and CDR2: KGHSH and LQKENI. With 0 bases removed from V and 4 bases from J, the gap between germline ends came to 9 bases. CDR3 length equals 14 residues.

This chain links TRBV12-3 or TRBV12-4 with TRBJ2-7, with TRBD1 identical over 10 bases. With 6 bases clipped from V and 5 bases from J, the junction kept 4 bases outside the gene matches. The CDR3 length is 13 residues. CDR3 bases: TGTGCCAGCAGCCGGACAGGGGGTGACGAGCAGTACTTC. Encoded protein: CASSRTGGDEQYF.